The 20 T cell receptor beta chains given below trace back to one sample, sequenced in a study of blood T cell repertoires in COVID-19. This table comes from immunoSEQ multiplex PCR, and its TCRdb copy is limited to in-frame clones, with some not included. The sample consists of about 130,000 clones, 60% to 80% of them appearing once. Sequenced: peripheral blood. The receptors shown here come from a woman in her seventies with acute or convalescent COVID-19.

DNA of the CDR3: TGCAGCGTTGAGGGAGTTTCAGATGAAGCTTTCTTT. Residues: CSVEGVSDEAFF. J is TRBJ1-1 and V is TRBV29-1; the D is unclear. Between the trimmed V and J ends, which lost 3 bases and 7 bases, there was a span of 12 bases. The CDR3 extends over 12 amino acids. The germline CDR1 and CDR2 sequences are SQVTM and ANQGSEA.

The chain has TRBV9 and TRBJ2-7, with D possibly being TRBD2 (5 bases). Germline V gives CDR1 SGDLS, CDR2 YYNGEE. The CDR3 runs to 14 residues. V was trimmed by 5 bases and J by 0 bases, leaving 12 bases between them. CDR3 sequence reads: CASSRGLASYEQYF. DNA of the CDR3: TGTGCCAGCAGTCGTGGACTGGCCTCCTACGAGCAGTACTTC.

CDR3 DNA: TGTGCCATCAGTGAGTCAAGCGGAGATACGCAGTATTTT. It is translated as CAISESSGDTQYF. The chain employs TRBV10-3 and TRBJ2-3; TRBD2 is a possible D gene (5 bases). Trimming took off 0 bases at V and 5 bases at J, with 6 bases between the two ends. Germline CDR1 ENHRY, CDR2 SYGVKD. This CDR3 is built from 13 residues.

This clone turned up a few times. The chain recombines TRBV9 with TRBJ1-4; 8 nucleotides agree with TRBD1. This CDR3 contains 14 residues. Germline CDR1 reads SGDLS; CDR2 reads YYNGEE. Trimming took 7 bases from V and 5 from J; bases not matched to a gene: 7. The CDR3 loop is CASARTGPNEKLFF. The CDR3 nucleotides are TGTGCCAGCGCCCGGACAGGGCCCAATGAAAAACTGTTTTTT.

The chain recombines TRBV28 with TRBJ1-5, with TRBD1 identical over 8 bases. The junction had 8 bases not matched to a gene; V was cut back by 6 bases and J by 7 bases. This CDR3 spans 14 amino acids. Germline lookup yields CDR1 MDHEN and CDR2 SYDVKM. The CDR3 loop reads CASRQGQVGQPQHF. The CDR3 bases are TGTGCCAGCAGACAGGGACAGGTGGGGCAGCCCCAGCATTTT. Based on the CDR3 plus reference TRBV28 and TRBJ1-5, the full variable domain is DVKVTQSSRYLVKRTGEKVFLECVQDMDHENMFWYRQDPGLGLRLIYFSYDVKMKEKGDIPEGYSVSREKKERFSLILESASTNQTSMYLCASRQGQVGQPQHFGDGTRLSIL.

The sample holds a few counts of this clone. The chain links TRBV19 to TRBJ1-5, with D possibly matching TRBD1 (5 bases). V lost 5 bases and J lost 6, with 17 bases in between. CDR3 size: 15 residues. Looked up from germline, CDR1 is LNHDA and CDR2 is SQIVND (reference sequence). CDR3 DNA sequence: TGTGCCAGTAGTCCTGTGGCAGGGAGGGGTCAGCCCCAGCATTTT. Protein product: CASSPVAGRGQPQHF.

The gene calls are TRBV28 and TRBJ2-1, with 10 bases identical to TRBD1. V shed 2 bases, J shed 9 bases, and the junction held 16 bases outside the gene matches. Germline CDR1 reads MDHEN; CDR2 reads SYDVKM. The CDR3 consists of 18 residues. Here the CDR3 DNA reads TGTGCCAGCAGTTTAATGACAGGGGGCGGGAAGGCACGTGCTGAGCAGTTCTTC. Its protein is CASSLMTGGGKARAEQFF. Full variable domain (remainder filled in from reference TRBV28 and TRBJ2-1): DVKVTQSSRYLVKRTGEKVFLECVQDMDHENMFWYRQDPGLGLRLIYFSYDVKMKEKGDIPEGYSVSREKKERFSLILESASTNQTSMYLCASSLMTGGGKARAEQFFGPGTRLTVL.

V usage is TRBV7-8 and J usage is TRBJ1-3; D gene ambiguous. Trimming took off 5 bases at V and 0 bases at J, with 17 bases between the two ends. The CDR3 runs to 17 residues. The germline V gene has CDR1 SGHVS and CDR2 FQNEAQ. This chain's CDR3 is CASSISPGLSSGNTIYF. The CDR3 DNA reads as TGTGCCAGCAGCATCAGCCCAGGTTTAAGCTCTGGAAACACCATATATTTT.

The chain joins TRBV29-1 to TRBJ2-7; 9 bases agree with TRBD2. CDR1 SQVTM and CDR2 ANQGSEA come from the germline V gene. This CDR3 has 12 residues. J lost 6 bases, V lost 5 bases, and 5 bases had no gene match. The CDR3 bases are TGCAGCGTTCTTAGCGGGAGAATCGAGCAGTACTTC. It is translated as CSVLSGRIEQYF.

This chain uses TRBV19 with TRBJ2-3; D possibly corresponds to TRBD2 (6 bases). Per germline, CDR1 LNHDA and CDR2 SQIVND (reference sequence). The CDR3 is 16 amino acids. Deletions cut 5 bases from V and 2 bases from J, with 17 bases between. CDR3 nucleotides: TGTGCCAGTAGTCCCTTTGGTTGGGGGGACACAGATACGCAGTATTTT. Amino acids: CASSPFGWGDTDTQYF.

CDR3 in DNA: TGTGCCAGCAGCTTAGGGCAGCGGGGGGCTCGAGAACAAGAGACCCAGTACTTC. It translates to CASSLGQRGAREQETQYF. V usage is TRBV7-2 and J usage is TRBJ2-5; the match to TRBD2 covers 9 bases. From germline, CDR1 is SGHTA and CDR2 FQGNSA. The CDR3 has 18 residues. Trimming removed 1 base from V and 2 bases from J; junction bases left unmatched: 11. The full variable domain, rest sourced from reference TRBV7-2 and TRBJ2-5, is GAGVSQSPSNKVTEKGKDVELRCDPISGHTALYWYRQSLGQGLEFLIYFQGNSAPDKSGLPSDRFSAERTGGSVSTLTIQRTQQEDSAVYLCASSLGQRGAREQETQYFGPGTRLLVL.

The genes are TRBV7-2 and TRBJ2-7, with 9 bases lining up with TRBD1. The CDR3 is 14 amino acids. The J segment lost 1 base and the V segment lost 6 bases, leaving 4 bases of the junction unmatched. Germline V gene data show CDR1 as SGHTA and CDR2 as FQGNSA. Written as DNA, the CDR3 is TGTGCCAGCAGGGGGGGACAGGGTTCCTACGAGCAGTACTTC. As protein: CASRGGQGSYEQYF.

CDR3 in DNA: TGTGCCAGCTCACCCCTGGTACAGAGCCAAGAGACCCAGTACTTC. It translates to CASSPLVQSQETQYF. The chain couples TRBV18 to TRBJ2-5; D not certain. CDR3 size: 15 residues. Germline assignment: CDR1 KGHSH and CDR2 LQKENI. V lost 3 bases and J lost 1, with 12 bases in between.

This clone was recorded only once. The V gene is TRBV2, the J gene TRBJ2-7; weak D call: TRBD2 (5 bases). Germline assignment: CDR1 SNHLY and CDR2 FYNNEI. The CDR3 sequence is 12 residues long. Trimming cost V 6 bases and J 3 bases, with 9 bases left between them. CDR3 region: CASSQTSYEQYF. The CDR3 DNA follows: TGTGCCAGCAGCCAAACTAGCTACGAGCAGTACTTC.

The V gene is TRBV19, the J gene TRBJ1-1, with TRBD1 as a possible D gene (5 bases). V was trimmed by 3 bases and J by 4 bases, leaving 18 bases between them. The CDR3 contains 16 residues. CDR1 is LNHDA, CDR2 SQIVND, per germline (reference sequence). This CDR3 is CASSIGGGRTGTEAFF. In DNA, the CDR3 is TGTGCCAGTAGTATTGGGGGGGGACGGACCGGCACTGAAGCTTTCTTT.

The chain uses TRBV6-5 and TRBJ1-1; 7 nucleotides align to TRBD1. CDR1 is MNHEY, CDR2 SVGAGI, per germline. V was pared by 7 bases and J by 0 bases, with 2 bases of the junction left unmatched. CDR3 length: 13 residues. The CDR3, as DNA: TGTGCCAGCAAGGACAGGATGAACACTGAAGCTTTCTTT. Encoded protein: CASKDRMNTEAFF.

The V call is TRBV28, the J call TRBJ2-1, with 9 bases fitting TRBD2. This CDR3 spans 17 amino acids. The ends lost 3 bases at V and 2 bases at J; junction bases unmatched: 8. Germline CDR1 MDHEN, CDR2 SYDVKM. CDR3 nucleotide sequence: TGTGCCAGCAGTTTCTCCTCAGCTAGCGGGGCCTACAATGAGCAGTTCTTC. It codes for CASSFSSASGAYNEQFF.

This clone was counted only a few times. The chain uses TRBV19 and TRBJ1-1; 8 nucleotides agree with TRBD1. V trimming: 6 bases; J trimming: 0 bases; junction bases outside the gene matches: 3. The CDR3 runs 14 residues. The germline CDR1 and CDR2 sequences are LNHDA and SQIVND (reference sequence). For the CDR3, the DNA is TGTGCCAGTAGCTCACAGGGGGTGAACACTGAAGCTTTCTTT. Protein sequence: CASSSQGVNTEAFF.

The V call is TRBV6-2 or TRBV6-3, the J call TRBJ2-7; TRBD1 aligns across 10 bases. Trimming at V came to 2 bases and at J to 5 bases, leaving 9 bases not matched to a gene. The CDR3 has 16 residues. Germline loops: CDR1 MNHEY, CDR2 SVGEGT. The CDR3 coding sequence is TGTGCCAGCAGTTACCCAGGATTAGGACAGGGGGACGAGCAGTACTTC. Translation gives CASSYPGLGQGDEQYF.

This chain uses TRBV25-1 with TRBJ2-7; D is undetermined. Germline V CDR1 and CDR2: MGHDK, SYGVNS. The V and J ends lost 5 bases and 4 bases respectively, with 6 bases between them. This CDR3 is 11 amino acids long. The CDR3 DNA reads as TGTGCCAGCAGTACCCTATACGAGCAGTACTTC. Encoded protein: CASSTLYEQYF.